This T cell receptor (beta chain) was captured in a study of Ad26.COV2.S vaccination and SARS-CoV-2 variants. Treatment of the sample: approximately 18 received Ad26.COV2.S at low or high dose, single or two shots; a few received placebo; per-sample allocation not given. The study sampled participants on day 63 after the first vaccine or placebo injection. Using immunoSEQ multiplex PCR, the repertoire was profiled, and TCRdb retains in-frame clones only, with some absent. The table lists about 400,000 clones, about 83% of them singletons. V dropped 2 bases and J dropped 2 bases, with 14 bases sitting between them. CDR1 is SGHDT, CDR2 YYEEEE, per germline. The CDR3 spans 15 residues.

This chain links TRBV5-6 with TRBJ2-7, with D unresolved. The sample here was peripheral blood, taken in a trial of Ad26.COV2.S vaccine versus placebo. This receptor was identified in a person aged 18-60 years who received the Ad26.COV2.S COVID-19 vaccine or a placebo. The CDR3, as DNA: TGTGCCAGCAGCTTCGGGCCCCTATTCCCCTACGAGCAGTACTTC. Encoded protein: CASSFGPLFPYEQYF. The whole variable domain, remainder taken from reference TRBV5-6 and TRBJ2-7, is DAGVTQSPTHLIKTRGQQVTLRCSPKSGHDTVSWYQQALGQGPQFIFQYYEEEERQRGNFPDRFSGHQFPNYSSELNVNALLLGDSALYLCASSFGPLFPYEQYFGPGTRLTVT.